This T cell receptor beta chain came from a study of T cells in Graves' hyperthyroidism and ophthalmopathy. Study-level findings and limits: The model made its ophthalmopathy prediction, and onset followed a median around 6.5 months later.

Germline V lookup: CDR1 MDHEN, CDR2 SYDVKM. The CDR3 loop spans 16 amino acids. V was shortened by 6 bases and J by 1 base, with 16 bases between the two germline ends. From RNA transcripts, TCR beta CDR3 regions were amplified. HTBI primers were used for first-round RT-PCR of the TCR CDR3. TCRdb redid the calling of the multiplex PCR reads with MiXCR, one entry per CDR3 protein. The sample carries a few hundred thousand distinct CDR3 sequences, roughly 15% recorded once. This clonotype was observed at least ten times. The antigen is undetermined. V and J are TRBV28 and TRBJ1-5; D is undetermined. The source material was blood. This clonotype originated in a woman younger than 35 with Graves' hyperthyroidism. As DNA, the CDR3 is TGTGCCAGCAGCGAAAGTCCGGGGTGGAGCAATCAGCCCCAGCATTTT. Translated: CASSESPGWSNQPQHF. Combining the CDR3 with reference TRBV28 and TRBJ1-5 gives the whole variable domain DVKVTQSSRYLVKRTGEKVFLECVQDMDHENMFWYRQDPGLGLRLIYFSYDVKMKEKGDIPEGYSVSREKKERFSLILESASTNQTSMYLCASSESPGWSNQPQHFGDGTRLSIL.